A single sample is the source of the 16 T cell receptor beta chains below, sequenced in a study of shared clonotypes between healthy human individuals. CD8 cells classed as naive were CD45RO-negative and positively selected for CCR7, excluding terminally differentiated effector memory CD45RA+ cells. The protocol was immunoSEQ multiplex PCR, while the TCRdb copy is restricted to in-frame clones and leaves out a portion. The sample holds some 2.1 million clones, about 95% seen once. Specimen: naive CD8+ T cells sorted from blood. Receptors originate from a man between 18 and 35 years old in good health.

On this clone: Other DNA variants within this sample encode the same CDR3. The chain joins TRBV9 to TRBJ2-7, with TRBD2 as a possible D gene (5 bases). CDR1 is SGDLS, CDR2 YYNGEE, per germline. This CDR3 spans 13 amino acids. V shed 0 bases and J shed 1 base, with 5 bases lying between them. CDR3 residues: CASSVGTSYEQYF. Here the CDR3 DNA reads TGTGCCAGCAGCGTAGGGACTTCCTACGAGCAGTACTTC.

V and J are TRBV27 and TRBJ2-7; possibly TRBD2 for D (5 bases). The length of the CDR3 is 15 residues. The germline CDR1 and CDR2 sequences are MNHEY and SMNVEV (reference sequence). Deletions cut 1 base from V and 3 bases from J, with 13 bases between. In nucleotides, the CDR3 is TGTGCCAGCAGTTTATTCCCCGGGATCAACTACGAGCAGTACTTC. Translation: CASSLFPGINYEQYF.

A note on this clone: The same CDR3 is also encoded by other DNA sequences in this sample. The chain joins TRBV6-5 to TRBJ2-7; 7 positions match TRBD1. This CDR3 has 14 amino acids. The germline gives CDR1 MNHEY, CDR2 SVGAGI. Unmatched junction bases numbered 4, after V lost 2 bases and J lost 3 bases. The CDR3 here is CASSYGQGDYEQYF. The CDR3 DNA reads TGTGCCAGCAGTTACGGTCAGGGGGACTACGAGCAGTACTTC.

This rearrangement joins TRBV5-4 to TRBJ2-7, with a weak D call TRBD1 (5 bases). Germline lookup yields CDR1 SGHNT and CDR2 YYREEE (reference sequence). V was clipped by 4 bases and J by 2 bases, with 7 bases between them. There are 12 residues in the CDR3. CDR3 sequence reads: CASSGATYEQYF. The CDR3, as DNA: TGTGCCAGCAGCGGGGCTACCTACGAGCAGTACTTC.

This chain connects TRBV7-9 to TRBJ2-1, with 10 bases that match TRBD1. The germline V gene encodes CDR1 SEHNR and CDR2 FQNEAQ (reference sequence). This CDR3 comprises 16 residues. Unmatched junction bases numbered 9, after V lost 6 bases and J lost 4 bases. The chain's CDR3 is CASSYAPGQGYNEQFF. For the CDR3, the DNA is TGTGCCAGCAGTTACGCCCCGGGACAGGGGTACAATGAGCAGTTCTTC.

This chain connects TRBV10-3 to TRBJ1-1; 7 positions agree with TRBD1. The CDR3 covers 14 residues. Germline CDR1 and CDR2: ENHRY and SYGVKD. Unmatched junction bases numbered 4, after V lost 2 bases and J lost 4 bases. CDR3 bases: TGTGCCATCAGTGAGCCCCCAGGGGGCACTGAAGCTTTCTTT. Translation gives CAISEPPGGTEAFF.

This clone appeared a single time. This chain connects TRBV28 to TRBJ2-2, with D perhaps matching TRBD1 or TRBD2 (5 bases each). The ends were cut back, 6 bases at V and 3 bases at J, with 17 bases in the middle. Germline CDR1 and CDR2: MDHEN and SYDVKM. The length of the CDR3 is 16 residues. CDR3 residues: CASSMIWDPDTGELFF. CDR3 nucleotide sequence: TGTGCCAGCAGCATGATCTGGGACCCAGACACCGGGGAGCTGTTTTTT.

In the case of this clone: Other DNA sequences in this sample translate to the same CDR3. The gene calls are TRBV10-3 and TRBJ2-7; 8 bases align to TRBD2. Germline loops: CDR1 ENHRY, CDR2 SYGVKD. Trimming at V came to 2 bases and at J to 1 base, leaving 4 bases not matched to a gene. The CDR3 is 15 residues long. The CDR3 DNA reads TGTGCCATCAGTGAGCCAGGGACTAGTTCCTACGAGCAGTACTTC. Protein: CAISEPGTSSYEQYF.

The rearrangement uses TRBV4-3 and TRBJ2-5, with TRBD1 matching 7 bases. V was pared by 1 base and J by 3 bases, with 5 bases of the junction left unmatched. The germline CDR1 and CDR2 sequences are LGHNA and YSLEER. This CDR3 spans 15 amino acids. CDR3 DNA sequence: TGCGCCAGCAGCCAAGTTTGGGACAGCGAAGAGACCCAGTACTTC. The encoded protein is CASSQVWDSEETQYF.

The J gene is TRBJ2-2, the V gene TRBV29-1; D assignment may be TRBD1 or TRBD2 (5 bases each). This CDR3 region has 15 residues. Trimming took off 5 bases at V and 5 bases at J, with 18 bases between the two ends. The germline V gene has CDR1 SQVTM and CDR2 ANQGSEA. The CDR3 reads CSVRSGTGNTGELFF. CDR3 coding DNA: TGCAGCGTTCGCTCCGGGACCGGGAATACCGGGGAGCTGTTTTTT.

This chain links TRBV9 with TRBJ2-1, with 12 bases lining up with TRBD2. Germline assignment: CDR1 SGDLS and CDR2 YYNGEE. Trimming at V came to 3 bases and at J to 2 bases, leaving 3 bases not matched to a gene. The CDR3 loop spans 16 amino acids. The CDR3 reads CASSATSGGTYNEQFF. The CDR3 nucleotides read TGTGCCAGCAGCGCGACTAGCGGGGGTACCTACAATGAGCAGTTCTTC. Full variable domain (outside the CDR3, taken from reference TRBV9 and TRBJ2-1): DSGVTQTPKHLITATGQRVTLRCSPRSGDLSVYWYQQSLDQGLQFLIQYYNGEERAKGNILERFSAQQFPDLHSELNLSSLELGDSALYFCASSATSGGTYNEQFFGPGTRLTVL.

The V gene is TRBV7-2, the J gene TRBJ1-5, with D hard to call. Germline V gene data show CDR1 as SGHTA and CDR2 as FQGNSA. Trimming stripped 5 bases from V and 3 bases from J, with 14 bases between. The length of the CDR3 is 15 residues. This chain's CDR3 is CASSPSSHFNQPQHF. CDR3 coding DNA: TGTGCCAGCAGCCCCTCATCACACTTCAATCAGCCCCAGCATTTT.

This clone was observed a single time. V is TRBV27 and J is TRBJ2-7; 12 bases line up with TRBD2. The CDR3 sequence is 17 residues long. From germline, CDR1 is MNHEY and CDR2 SMNVEV (reference sequence). Germline trimming cut 2 bases from V and 3 bases from J; bases unmatched to any gene: 8. The CDR3 loop is CASSLVLAGGSSYEQYF. DNA for the CDR3: TGTGCCAGCAGTTTAGTTCTAGCGGGAGGGTCGAGCTACGAGCAGTACTTC.

V is TRBV27 and J is TRBJ2-1, with D perhaps assigned TRBD1 or TRBD2 (6 bases each). Germline lookup yields CDR1 MNHEY and CDR2 SMNVEV (reference sequence). V lost 5 bases and J lost 8, with 22 bases in between. The CDR3 is 16 residues long. The CDR3 sequence is CASSRGPGAGVYEQFF. CDR3 DNA sequence: TGTGCCAGCAGTCGGGGGCCCGGGGCCGGAGTTTATGAGCAGTTCTTC.

Comments on this clone: Additional DNA sequences in this sample encode the identical CDR3. The chain uses TRBV7-9 and TRBJ1-1; D is unclear. CDR3 length equals 11 residues. Between the trimmed V and J ends, which lost 2 bases and 5 bases, there was a span of 3 bases. CDR1 and CDR2 from the germline V gene are SEHNR and FQNEAQ (reference sequence). The CDR3 sequence is CASSLNTEAFF. DNA of the CDR3: TGTGCCAGCAGCTTAAATACTGAAGCTTTCTTT.

This chain uses TRBV7-9 with TRBJ2-1, with a possible D match to TRBD1 (5 bases). V shed 5 bases and J shed 7 bases, with 15 bases lying between them. The CDR3 runs to 14 residues. Germline CDR1 and CDR2: SEHNR and FQNEAQ (reference sequence). In nucleotides, the CDR3 is TGTGCCAGCAGCGCGGTAGACGGACAAAATGAGCAGTTCTTC. This gives the protein CASSAVDGQNEQFF.